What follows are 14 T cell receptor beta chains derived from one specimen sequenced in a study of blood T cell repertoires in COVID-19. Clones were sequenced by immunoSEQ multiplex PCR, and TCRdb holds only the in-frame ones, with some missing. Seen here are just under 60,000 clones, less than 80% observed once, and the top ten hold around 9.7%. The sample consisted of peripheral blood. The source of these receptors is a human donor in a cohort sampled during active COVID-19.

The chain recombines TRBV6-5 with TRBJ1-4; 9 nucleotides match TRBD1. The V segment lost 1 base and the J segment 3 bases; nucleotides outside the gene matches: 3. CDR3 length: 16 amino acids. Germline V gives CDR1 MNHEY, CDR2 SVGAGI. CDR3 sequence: CASSYLQGAANEKLFF. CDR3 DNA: TGTGCCAGCAGTTACTTACAGGGGGCGGCTAATGAAAAACTGTTTTTT.

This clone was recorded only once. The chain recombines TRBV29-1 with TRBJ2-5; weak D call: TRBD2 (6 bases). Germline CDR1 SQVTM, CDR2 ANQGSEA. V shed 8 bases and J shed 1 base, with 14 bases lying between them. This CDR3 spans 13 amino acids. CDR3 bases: TGCAGCATAAGCGGGCCGCCCCAAGAGACCCAGTACTTC. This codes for CSISGPPQETQYF.

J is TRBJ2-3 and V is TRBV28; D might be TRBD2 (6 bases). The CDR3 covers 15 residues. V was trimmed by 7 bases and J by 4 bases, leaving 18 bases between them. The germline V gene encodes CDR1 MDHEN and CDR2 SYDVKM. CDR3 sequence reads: CASTSSESLPDTQYF. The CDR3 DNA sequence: TGTGCCAGCACATCTAGCGAGAGTCTGCCAGATACGCAGTATTTT.

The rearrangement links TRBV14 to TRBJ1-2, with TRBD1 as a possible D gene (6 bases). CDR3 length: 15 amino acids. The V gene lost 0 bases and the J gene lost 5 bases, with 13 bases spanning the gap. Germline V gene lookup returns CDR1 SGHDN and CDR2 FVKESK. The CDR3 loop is CASSQDQYRAYGYTF. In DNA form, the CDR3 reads TGTGCCAGCAGCCAAGATCAGTACAGGGCGTATGGCTACACCTTC.

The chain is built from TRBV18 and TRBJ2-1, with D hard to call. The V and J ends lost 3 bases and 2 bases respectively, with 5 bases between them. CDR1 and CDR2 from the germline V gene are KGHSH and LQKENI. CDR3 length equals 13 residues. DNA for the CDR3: TGTGCCAGCTCACCCCCCACCTACAATGAGCAGTTCTTC. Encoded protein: CASSPPTYNEQFF.

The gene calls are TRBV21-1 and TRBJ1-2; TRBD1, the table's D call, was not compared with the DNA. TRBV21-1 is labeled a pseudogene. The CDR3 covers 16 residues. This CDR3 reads CASSGPRQWFLYGYTF. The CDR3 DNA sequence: TGTGCCAGCAGCGGGCCAAGACAGTGGTTCCTTTATGGCTACACCTTC.

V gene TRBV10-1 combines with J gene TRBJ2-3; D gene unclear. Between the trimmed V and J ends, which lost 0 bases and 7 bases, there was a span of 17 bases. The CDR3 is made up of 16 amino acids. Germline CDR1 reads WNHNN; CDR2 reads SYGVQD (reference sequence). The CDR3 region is CASSESTRELRYTQYF. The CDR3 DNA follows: TGCGCCAGCAGTGAGTCGACACGCGAGTTAAGGTATACGCAGTATTTT.

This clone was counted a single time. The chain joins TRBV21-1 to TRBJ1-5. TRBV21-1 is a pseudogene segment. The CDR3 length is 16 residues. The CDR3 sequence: CASSKWEVSGNQPQHF. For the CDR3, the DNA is TGTGCCAGCAGCAAATGGGAGGTGAGTGGCAATCAGCCCCAGCATTTT.

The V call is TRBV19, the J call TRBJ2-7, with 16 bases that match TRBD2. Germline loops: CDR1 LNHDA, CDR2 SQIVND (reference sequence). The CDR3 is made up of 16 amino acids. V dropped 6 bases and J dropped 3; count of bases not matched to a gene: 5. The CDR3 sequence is CASRTGLAGGFYEQYF. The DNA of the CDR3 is TGTGCCAGTAGAACGGGACTAGCGGGAGGGTTCTACGAGCAGTACTTC.

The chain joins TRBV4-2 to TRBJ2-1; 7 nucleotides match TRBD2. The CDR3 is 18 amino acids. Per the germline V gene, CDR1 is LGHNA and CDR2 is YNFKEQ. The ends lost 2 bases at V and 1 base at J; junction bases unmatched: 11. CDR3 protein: CASSQRSGEGPSYNEQFF. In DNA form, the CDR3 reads TGTGCCAGCAGCCAAAGATCGGGGGAGGGACCTTCCTACAATGAGCAGTTCTTC.

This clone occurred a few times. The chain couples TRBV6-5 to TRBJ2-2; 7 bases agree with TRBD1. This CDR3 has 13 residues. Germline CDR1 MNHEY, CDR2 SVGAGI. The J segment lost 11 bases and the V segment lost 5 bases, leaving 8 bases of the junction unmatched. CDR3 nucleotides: TGTGCCAGCAGTCCAGACAGGGCCTCCGAGCTGTTTTTT. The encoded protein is CASSPDRASELFF.

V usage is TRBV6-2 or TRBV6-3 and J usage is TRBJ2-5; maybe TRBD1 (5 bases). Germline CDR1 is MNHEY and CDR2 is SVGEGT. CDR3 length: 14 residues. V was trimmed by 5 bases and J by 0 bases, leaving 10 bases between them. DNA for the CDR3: TGTGCCAGCAGTCTAGACAGAAACCAAGAGACCCAGTACTTC. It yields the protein CASSLDRNQETQYF.

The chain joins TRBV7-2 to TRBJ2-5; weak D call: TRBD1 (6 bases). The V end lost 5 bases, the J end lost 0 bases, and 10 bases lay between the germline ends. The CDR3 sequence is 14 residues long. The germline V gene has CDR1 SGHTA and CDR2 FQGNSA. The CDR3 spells CASSQTGHQETQYF. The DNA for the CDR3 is TGTGCCAGCAGCCAGACAGGCCACCAAGAGACCCAGTACTTC.

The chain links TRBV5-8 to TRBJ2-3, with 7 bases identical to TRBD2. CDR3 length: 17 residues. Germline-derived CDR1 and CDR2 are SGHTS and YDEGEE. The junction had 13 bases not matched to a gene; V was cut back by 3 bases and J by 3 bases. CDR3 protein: CASSSTLAALRTDTQYF. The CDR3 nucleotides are TGTGCCAGCAGCTCTACCCTAGCGGCCCTCCGGACAGATACGCAGTATTTT.